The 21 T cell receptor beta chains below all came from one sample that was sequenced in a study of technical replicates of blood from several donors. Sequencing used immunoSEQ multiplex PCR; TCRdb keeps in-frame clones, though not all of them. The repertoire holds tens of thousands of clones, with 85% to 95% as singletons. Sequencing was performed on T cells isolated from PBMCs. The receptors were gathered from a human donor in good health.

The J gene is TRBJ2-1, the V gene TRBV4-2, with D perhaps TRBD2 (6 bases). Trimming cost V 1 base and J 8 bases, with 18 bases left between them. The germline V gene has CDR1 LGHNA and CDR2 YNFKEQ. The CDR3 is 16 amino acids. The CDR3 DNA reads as TGTGCCAGCAGCCAAGTAACGGGAGCCACGGGGGATGAGCAGTTCTTC. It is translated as CASSQVTGATGDEQFF.

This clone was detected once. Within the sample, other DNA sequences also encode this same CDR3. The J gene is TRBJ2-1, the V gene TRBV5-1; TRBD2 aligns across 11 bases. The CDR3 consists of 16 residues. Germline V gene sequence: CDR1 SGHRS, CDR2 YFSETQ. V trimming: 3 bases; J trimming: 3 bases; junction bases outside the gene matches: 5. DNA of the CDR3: TGCGCCAGCAGCTCTGGGACTAGCGGAAACTACAATGAGCAGTTCTTC. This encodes CASSSGTSGNYNEQFF. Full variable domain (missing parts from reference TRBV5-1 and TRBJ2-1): KAGVTQTPRYLIKTRGQQVTLSCSPISGHRSVSWYQQTPGQGLQFLFEYFSETQRNKGNFPGRFSGRQFSNSRSEMNVSTLELGDSALYLCASSSGTSGNYNEQFFGPGTRLTVL.

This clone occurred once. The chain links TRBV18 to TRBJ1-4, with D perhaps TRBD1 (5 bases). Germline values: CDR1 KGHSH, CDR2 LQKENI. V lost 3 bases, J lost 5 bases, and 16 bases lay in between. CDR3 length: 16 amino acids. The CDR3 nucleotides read TGTGCCAGCTCACCCTCCGCGACCCAGGGAAATGAAAAACTGTTTTTT. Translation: CASSPSATQGNEKLFF. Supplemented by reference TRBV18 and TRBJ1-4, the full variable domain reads NAGVMQNPRHLVRRRGQEARLRCSPMKGHSHVYWYRQLPEEGLKFMVYLQKENIIDESGMPKERFSAEFPKEGPSILRIQQVVRGDSAAYFCASSPSATQGNEKLFFGSGTQLSVL.

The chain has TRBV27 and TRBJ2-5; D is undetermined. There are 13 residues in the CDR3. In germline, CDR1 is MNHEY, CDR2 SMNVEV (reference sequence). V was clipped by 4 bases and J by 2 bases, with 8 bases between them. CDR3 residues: CASSYTTQETQYF. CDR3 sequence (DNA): TGTGCCAGCAGTTACACCACACAAGAGACCCAGTACTTC.

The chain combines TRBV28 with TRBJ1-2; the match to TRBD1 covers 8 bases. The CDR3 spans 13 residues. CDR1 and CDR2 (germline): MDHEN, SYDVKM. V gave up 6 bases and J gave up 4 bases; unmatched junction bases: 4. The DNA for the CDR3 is TGTGCCAGCAGCCGGACAGGGTTCTATGGCTACACCTTC. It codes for CASSRTGFYGYTF.

DNA of the CDR3: TGTGCCTGGGACCCCTCAGGGGGCTATGGCTACACCTTC. Its protein is CAWDPSGGYGYTF. V usage is TRBV30 and J usage is TRBJ1-2; 7 positions agree with TRBD1. Trimming cost V 5 bases and J 4 bases; bases outside gene matches: 7. Germline assignment: CDR1 GTSNPN and CDR2 SVGIG (reference sequence). The CDR3 consists of 13 residues.

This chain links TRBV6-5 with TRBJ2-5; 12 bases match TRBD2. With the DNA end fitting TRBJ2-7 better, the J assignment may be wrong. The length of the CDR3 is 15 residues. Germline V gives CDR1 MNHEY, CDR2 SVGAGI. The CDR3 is CASSLGLAGINEQYF. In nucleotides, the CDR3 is TGTGCCAGCAGTTTAGGACTAGCGGGGATTAACGAGCAGTACTTC.

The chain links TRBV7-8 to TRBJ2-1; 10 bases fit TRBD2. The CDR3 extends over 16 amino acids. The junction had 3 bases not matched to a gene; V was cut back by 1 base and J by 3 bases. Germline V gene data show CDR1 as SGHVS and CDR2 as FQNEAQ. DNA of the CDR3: TGTGCCAGCAGCTTAGGCGCTAGCGGGGGCTACAATGAGCAGTTCTTC. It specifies CASSLGASGGYNEQFF.

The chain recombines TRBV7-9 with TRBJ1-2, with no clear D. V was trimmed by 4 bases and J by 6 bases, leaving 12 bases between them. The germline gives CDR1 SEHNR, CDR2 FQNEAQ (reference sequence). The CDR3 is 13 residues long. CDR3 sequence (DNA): TGTGCCAGCAGCTCCCCTTTGTTTGATGGCTACACCTTC. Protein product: CASSSPLFDGYTF. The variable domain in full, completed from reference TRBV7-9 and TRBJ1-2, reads DTGVSQNPRHKITKRGQNVTFRCDPISEHNRLYWYRQTLGQGPEFLTYFQNEAQLEKSRLLSDRFSAERPKGSFSTLEIQRTEQGDSAMYLCASSSPLFDGYTFGSGTRLTVV.

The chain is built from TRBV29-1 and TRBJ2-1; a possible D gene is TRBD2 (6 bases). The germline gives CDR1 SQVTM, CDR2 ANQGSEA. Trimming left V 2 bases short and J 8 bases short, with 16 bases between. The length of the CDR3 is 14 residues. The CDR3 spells CSVETYKRAHEQFF. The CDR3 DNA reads TGCAGCGTTGAAACTTATAAGCGGGCCCATGAGCAGTTCTTC.

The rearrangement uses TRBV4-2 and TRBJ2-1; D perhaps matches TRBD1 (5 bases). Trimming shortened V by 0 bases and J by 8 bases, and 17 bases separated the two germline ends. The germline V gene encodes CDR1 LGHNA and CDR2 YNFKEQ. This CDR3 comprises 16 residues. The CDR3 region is CASSQEGAETTYEQFF. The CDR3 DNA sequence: TGTGCCAGCAGCCAAGAAGGGGCAGAGACGACCTATGAGCAGTTCTTC.

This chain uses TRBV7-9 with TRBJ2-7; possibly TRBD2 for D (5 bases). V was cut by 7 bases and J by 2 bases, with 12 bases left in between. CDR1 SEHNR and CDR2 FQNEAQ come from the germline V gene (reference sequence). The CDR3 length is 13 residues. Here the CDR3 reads CASTPGGPYEQYF. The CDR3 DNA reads TGTGCCAGCACCCCAGGCGGGCCCTACGAGCAGTACTTC. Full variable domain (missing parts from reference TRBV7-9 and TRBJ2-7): DTGVSQNPRHKITKRGQNVTFRCDPISEHNRLYWYRQTLGQGPEFLTYFQNEAQLEKSRLLSDRFSAERPKGSFSTLEIQRTEQGDSAMYLCASTPGGPYEQYFGPGTRLTVT.

Here the CDR3 reads CALARTFNQPQHF. The CDR3 DNA follows: TGTGCCTTGGCCCGGACATTCAATCAGCCCCAGCATTTT. The rearrangement uses TRBV28 and TRBJ1-5; D is perhaps TRBD1 (5 bases). V dropped 11 bases and J dropped 3 bases, with 14 bases sitting between them. CDR1 is MDHEN and CDR2 is SYDVKM in the germline V gene. The CDR3 has 13 amino acids.

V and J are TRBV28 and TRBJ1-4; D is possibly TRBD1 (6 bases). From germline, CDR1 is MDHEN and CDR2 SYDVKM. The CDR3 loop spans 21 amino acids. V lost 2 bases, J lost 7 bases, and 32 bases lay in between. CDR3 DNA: TGTGCCAGCAGTTTACTTTTAGGGGGATCTGTTCGGGCCTCCCGAGGTGAAAAACTGTTTTTT. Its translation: CASSLLLGGSVRASRGEKLFF. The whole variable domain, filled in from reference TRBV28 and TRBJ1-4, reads DVKVTQSSRYLVKRTGEKVFLECVQDMDHENMFWYRQDPGLGLRLIYFSYDVKMKEKGDIPEGYSVSREKKERFSLILESASTNQTSMYLCASSLLLGGSVRASRGEKLFFGSGTQLSVL.

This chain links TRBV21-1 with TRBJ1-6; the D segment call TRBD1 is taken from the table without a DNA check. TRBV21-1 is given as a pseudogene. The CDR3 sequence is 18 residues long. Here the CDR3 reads CAGSKAGGARVERSPLHF. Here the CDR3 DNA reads TGTGCCGGCAGCAAAGCAGGGGGCGCAAGGGTGGAACGTTCACCCCTCCACTTT.

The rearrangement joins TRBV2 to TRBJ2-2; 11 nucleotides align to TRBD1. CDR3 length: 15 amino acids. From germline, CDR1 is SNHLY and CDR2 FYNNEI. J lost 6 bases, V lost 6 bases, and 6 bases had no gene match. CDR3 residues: CASRVGTGGPGELFF. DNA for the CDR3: TGTGCCAGCAGGGTCGGGACAGGGGGTCCCGGGGAGCTGTTTTTT.

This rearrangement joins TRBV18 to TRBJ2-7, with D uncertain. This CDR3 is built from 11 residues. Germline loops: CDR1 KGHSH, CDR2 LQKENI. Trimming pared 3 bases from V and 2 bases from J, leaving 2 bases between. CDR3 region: CASSPAYEQYF. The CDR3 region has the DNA TGTGCCAGCTCACCCGCCTACGAGCAGTACTTC.

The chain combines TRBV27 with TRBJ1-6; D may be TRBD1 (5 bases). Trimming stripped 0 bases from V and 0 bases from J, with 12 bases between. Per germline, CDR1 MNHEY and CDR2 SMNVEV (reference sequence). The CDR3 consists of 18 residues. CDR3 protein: CASSLSGGFGSYNSPLHF. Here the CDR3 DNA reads TGTGCCAGCAGTTTATCGGGGGGGTTCGGCTCCTATAATTCACCCCTCCACTTT.

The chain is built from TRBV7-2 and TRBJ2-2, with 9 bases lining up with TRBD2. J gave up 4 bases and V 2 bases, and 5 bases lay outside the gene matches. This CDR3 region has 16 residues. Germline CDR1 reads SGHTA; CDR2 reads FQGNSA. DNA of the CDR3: TGTGCCAGCAGCTTATTGGGACTAGCAGTCACCGGGGAGCTGTTTTTT. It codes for CASSLLGLAVTGELFF.

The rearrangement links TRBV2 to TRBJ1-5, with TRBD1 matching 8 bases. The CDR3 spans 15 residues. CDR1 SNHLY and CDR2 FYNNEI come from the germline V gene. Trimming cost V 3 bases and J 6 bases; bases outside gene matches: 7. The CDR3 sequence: CASSDTGGFTQPQHF. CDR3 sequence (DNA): TGTGCCAGCAGTGATACAGGGGGGTTCACTCAGCCCCAGCATTTT.

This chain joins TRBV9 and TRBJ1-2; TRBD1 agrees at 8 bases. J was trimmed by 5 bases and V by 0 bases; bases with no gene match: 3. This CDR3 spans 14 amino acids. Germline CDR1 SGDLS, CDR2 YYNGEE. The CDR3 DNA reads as TGTGCCAGCAGCGTAGCAGGGGGCGGGTATGGCTACACCTTC. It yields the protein CASSVAGGGYGYTF.